This entry concerns a single T cell receptor (beta chain). Libraries were prepared by immunoSEQ multiplex PCR; TCRdb keeps only in-frame clonotypes and omits some of them. The data hold about 95,000 clones, with approximately 95% observed a single time. Germline CDR1 MGHDK, CDR2 SYGVNS. Trimming shortened V by 3 bases and J by 3 bases, and 17 bases separated the two germline ends. The CDR3 covers 16 residues. This sample is part of a study of technical replicates of blood from a handful of donors. V usage is TRBV25-1 and J usage is TRBJ2-5, with TRBD1 as a possible D gene (5 bases). The sequence was obtained from a human donor in good health. Sequenced material: T cells isolated from PBMCs. The DNA for the CDR3 is TGTGCCAGCAGTGAGCCCCTGGCAGGGTCAGAAGAGACCCAGTACTTC. Protein product: CASSEPLAGSEETQYF.